These T cell receptor beta chains were read from a single sample in a study of T cells in Graves' hyperthyroidism and ophthalmopathy. TCRdb fed the multiplex PCR reads into MiXCR, producing one record per CDR3 protein. The repertoire holds roughly 500,000 distinct CDR3 sequences, with around 24% as singletons. The sequenced sample consisted of blood. The source of these receptors is a woman between 25 and 40 years old with Graves' ophthalmopathy. The CDR3 runs from the conserved cysteine through the conserved F or W. The order of the fields is CDR3 length, clone size, J gene, D gene, V gene, CDR3 DNA, CDR3 protein. The D gene is left open where the match is weak. Size values are once, few and many counts, or a class for expanded clones, and some rows have none.

len: 13; abundance: many; j_gene: TRBJ1-2; d_gene: -; v_gene: TRBV29-1; CDR3nt: TGCAGCGTTGGAATGACAGAAAACTATGGCTACACCTTC; CDR3aa: CSVGMTENYGYTF
len: 11; abundance: -; j_gene: TRBJ1-1; d_gene: -; v_gene: TRBV24-1; CDR3nt: TGTGCCACCAGCGAGGGCCGTGAAGCTTTCTTT; CDR3aa: CATSEGREAFF
len: 14; abundance: -; j_gene: TRBJ2-7; d_gene: -; v_gene: TRBV12-3/TRBV12-4; CDR3nt: TGTGCCAGCAGTTTAGTCGTCCGATACTACGAGCAGTACTTC; CDR3aa: CASSLVVRYYEQYF
len: 13; abundance: -; j_gene: TRBJ1-2; d_gene: -; v_gene: TRBV12-3/TRBV12-4; CDR3nt: TGTGCCAGCAGTTTCGCAGGAAACTATGGCTACACCTTC; CDR3aa: CASSFAGNYGYTF
len: 14; abundance: -; j_gene: TRBJ2-7; d_gene: -; v_gene: TRBV10-1; CDR3nt: TGCGCCAGCAGTGAGACAGGGCCACCCTACGAGCAGTACTTC; CDR3aa: CASSETGPPYEQYF
len: 14; abundance: many; j_gene: TRBJ1-1; d_gene: -; v_gene: TRBV20-1; CDR3nt: TGCAGTGCTAGCGGAGCTCTTATGAACACTGAAGCTTTCTTT; CDR3aa: CSASGALMNTEAFF
len: 15; abundance: -; j_gene: TRBJ2-7; d_gene: TRBD1; v_gene: TRBV7-2; CDR3nt: TGTGCCAGCAGCCCCTGGGCAGGGGGCGCTTACGAGCAGTACTTC; CDR3aa: CASSPWAGGAYEQYF
len: 13; abundance: many; j_gene: TRBJ1-3; d_gene: TRBD1; v_gene: TRBV6-5; CDR3nt: TGTGCCAGCAGGGGACAGGGGGGAAACACCATATATTTT; CDR3aa: CASRGQGGNTIYF
len: 16; abundance: many; j_gene: TRBJ2-2; d_gene: TRBD1; v_gene: TRBV27; CDR3nt: TGTGCCAGCAGTTTATCCGGGACAGGGGGCCCCGGGGAGCTGTTTTTT; CDR3aa: CASSLSGTGGPGELFF
len: 14; abundance: many; j_gene: TRBJ1-2; d_gene: -; v_gene: TRBV10-3; CDR3nt: TGTGCCATCAGTGAGTCGGCCAGTTCAGATGGCTACACCTTC; CDR3aa: CAISESASSDGYTF
len: 12; abundance: many; j_gene: TRBJ1-2; d_gene: TRBD1; v_gene: TRBV20-1; CDR3nt: TGCAGTGTCACGACAGGGGGCGCTGGCTACACCTTC; CDR3aa: CSVTTGGAGYTF
len: 16; abundance: many; j_gene: TRBJ1-4; d_gene: TRBD1; v_gene: TRBV6-4; CDR3nt: TGTGCCAGCAGTACGGCGAAGGGGACAGGGAAGGAAAAACTGTTTTTT; CDR3aa: CASSTAKGTGKEKLFF
len: 13; abundance: few; j_gene: TRBJ1-1; d_gene: TRBD1; v_gene: TRBV24-1; CDR3nt: TGTGCCACCAGGAGACAGGGTTGGTCTGAAGCTTTCTTT; CDR3aa: CATRRQGWSEAFF
len: 14; abundance: -; j_gene: TRBJ2-7; d_gene: TRBD1; v_gene: TRBV29-1; CDR3nt: TGCAGCGTTGATAGGGCAGGGGGAAGGAACGAGCAGTACTTC; CDR3aa: CSVDRAGGRNEQYF
len: 20; abundance: many; j_gene: TRBJ1-5; d_gene: TRBD1; v_gene: TRBV19; CDR3nt: TGTGCCAGTAGTATTCGGGGGACAGGGGGCGAGGGAGCTTTGGATCAGCCCCAGCATTTT; CDR3aa: CASSIRGTGGEGALDQPQHF
len: 13; abundance: many; j_gene: TRBJ2-7; d_gene: -; v_gene: TRBV11-2; CDR3nt: TGTGCCAGCAGCTCGTACTTGGAGGACGAGCAGTACTTC; CDR3aa: CASSSYLEDEQYF
len: 15; abundance: few; j_gene: TRBJ1-3; d_gene: -; v_gene: TRBV18; CDR3nt: TGTGCCAGCTCACCTGTTGGGGGTAAAGGAAACACCATATATTTT; CDR3aa: CASSPVGGKGNTIYF
len: 14; abundance: -; j_gene: TRBJ2-5; d_gene: -; v_gene: TRBV12-3/TRBV12-4; CDR3nt: TGTGCCAGCAGTTTGGAGGACAACCAAGAGACCCAGTACTTC; CDR3aa: CASSLEDNQETQYF
len: 13; abundance: many; j_gene: TRBJ1-2; d_gene: TRBD1; v_gene: TRBV10-3; CDR3nt: TGTGCCATCACTGGGGACAGGGTGTATGGCTACACCTTC; CDR3aa: CAITGDRVYGYTF
len: 14; abundance: once; j_gene: TRBJ2-2; d_gene: TRBD1; v_gene: TRBV30; CDR3nt: TGTGCCTGGGGGACAGGGGGTCGAACCGGGGAGCTGTTTTTT; CDR3aa: CAWGTGGRTGELFF
len: 17; abundance: once; j_gene: TRBJ2-7; d_gene: TRBD2; v_gene: TRBV20-1; CDR3nt: TGCAGTGCCCAGACATTCCTCTCTAGCGGGAGGCCCTCCGAGCAGTACTTC; CDR3aa: CSAQTFLSSGRPSEQYF
len: 15; abundance: once; j_gene: TRBJ1-1; d_gene: -; v_gene: TRBV25-1; CDR3nt: TGTGCCAGCAGTGGCCACAGGGACGCGAACACTGAAGCTTTCTTT; CDR3aa: CASSGHRDANTEAFF
len: 12; abundance: many; j_gene: TRBJ2-7; d_gene: -; v_gene: TRBV5-1; CDR3nt: TGCGCCAGCAGCTTGGGACAGGACAGACGGTACTTC; CDR3aa: CASSLGQDRRYF
len: 14; abundance: -; j_gene: TRBJ1-2; d_gene: -; v_gene: TRBV19; CDR3nt: TGTGCCAGCCTTAACAGCCGTAGAAACTATGGCTACACCTTC; CDR3aa: CASLNSRRNYGYTF
len: 14; abundance: few; j_gene: TRBJ2-3; d_gene: TRBD1; v_gene: TRBV7-3; CDR3nt: TGTGCCAGCAGCGGGACAGGGATCACAGATACGCAGTATTTT; CDR3aa: CASSGTGITDTQYF
len: 11; abundance: many; j_gene: TRBJ1-3; d_gene: -; v_gene: TRBV12-3/TRBV12-4; CDR3nt: TGTGCCAGGCGGAGTGGAAACACCATATATTTT; CDR3aa: CARRSGNTIYF
len: 15; abundance: many; j_gene: TRBJ1-1; d_gene: -; v_gene: TRBV19; CDR3nt: TGTGCCAGTAGGAAATACAAAGGGGGTAACACTGAAGCTTTCTTT; CDR3aa: CASRKYKGGNTEAFF
len: 17; abundance: few; j_gene: TRBJ2-2; d_gene: -; v_gene: TRBV14; CDR3nt: TGTGCCAGCAGCCTGGGTTTCGGGGGGCACTACACCGGGGAGCTGTTTTTT; CDR3aa: CASSLGFGGHYTGELFF
len: 17; abundance: many; j_gene: TRBJ1-3; d_gene: -; v_gene: TRBV19; CDR3nt: TGTGCCAGTAGGACAGACTCGGCTTCTTACTCTGGAAACACCATATATTTT; CDR3aa: CASRTDSASYSGNTIYF
len: 15; abundance: many; j_gene: TRBJ1-1; d_gene: -; v_gene: TRBV10-3; CDR3nt: TGTGCCATCAGCGACATCACAGAAGGGAAGACTGAAGCTTTCTTT; CDR3aa: CAISDITEGKTEAFF
len: 14; abundance: -; j_gene: TRBJ1-1; d_gene: -; v_gene: TRBV6-1; CDR3nt: TGTGCCGGCAGTCAATATTTGCACAACACTCAAGCTTGCTTT; CDR3aa: CAGSQYLHNTQACF
len: 14; abundance: -; j_gene: TRBJ2-1; d_gene: -; v_gene: TRBV6-5; CDR3nt: TGTGCCAGCAGTTACTCGAGGGGAAACCATGAGCAGTTCTTC; CDR3aa: CASSYSRGNHEQFF
len: 16; abundance: many; j_gene: TRBJ2-7; d_gene: TRBD1; v_gene: TRBV7-2; CDR3nt: TGTGCCAGCAGACCTCCTTCCGGGACAGGGAGCAACGAGCAGTACTTC; CDR3aa: CASRPPSGTGSNEQYF
len: 12; abundance: -; j_gene: TRBJ1-5; d_gene: -; v_gene: TRBV30; CDR3nt: TGTGCCTGGAGCGCTACGGGGCAGCCCCAGCATTTT; CDR3aa: CAWSATGQPQHF
len: 14; abundance: many; j_gene: TRBJ2-7; d_gene: TRBD1; v_gene: TRBV12-3/TRBV12-4; CDR3nt: TGTGCCAGCAGTCCCGGGACAGGCAAATACGAGCAGTACTTC; CDR3aa: CASSPGTGKYEQYF
len: 15; abundance: many; j_gene: TRBJ1-1; d_gene: -; v_gene: TRBV11-2; CDR3nt: TGTGCCAGCAGCTTAGATGACAGAACAAACACTGAAGCTTTCTTT; CDR3aa: CASSLDDRTNTEAFF
len: 15; abundance: many; j_gene: TRBJ2-5; d_gene: -; v_gene: TRBV7-9; CDR3nt: TGTGCCAGCAGCCTCGCGGACCACCTTCAAGAGACCCAGTACTTC; CDR3aa: CASSLADHLQETQYF
len: 17; abundance: -; j_gene: TRBJ2-7; d_gene: -; v_gene: TRBV29-1; CDR3nt: TGCAGCGTTGAAGATTCACGGCGGGTGGGAAGCTCCTACGAGCAGTACTTC; CDR3aa: CSVEDSRRVGSSYEQYF
len: 15; abundance: -; j_gene: TRBJ1-2; d_gene: TRBD1; v_gene: TRBV12-3/TRBV12-4; CDR3nt: TGTGCCAGCAGTTTTGGGACAGGGGCGCGCTATGGCTACACCTTC; CDR3aa: CASSFGTGARYGYTF